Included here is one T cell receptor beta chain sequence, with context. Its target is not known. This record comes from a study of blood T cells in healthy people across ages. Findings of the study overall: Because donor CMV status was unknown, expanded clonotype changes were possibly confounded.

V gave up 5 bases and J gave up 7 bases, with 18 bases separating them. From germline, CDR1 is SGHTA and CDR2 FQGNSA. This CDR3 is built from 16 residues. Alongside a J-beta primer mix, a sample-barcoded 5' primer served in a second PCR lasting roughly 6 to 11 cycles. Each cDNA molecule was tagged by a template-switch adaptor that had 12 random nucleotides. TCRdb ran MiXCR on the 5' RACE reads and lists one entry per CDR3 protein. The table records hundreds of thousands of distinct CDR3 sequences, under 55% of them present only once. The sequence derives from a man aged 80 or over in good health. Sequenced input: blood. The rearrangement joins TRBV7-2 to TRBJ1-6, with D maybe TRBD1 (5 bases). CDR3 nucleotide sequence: TGTGCCAGCAGCACGGGGCAAACCCGAGGGAATTCACCCCTCCACTTT. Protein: CASSTGQTRGNSPLHF.